This T cell receptor beta chain derives from a study of shared clonotypes between healthy human individuals. Replicate PCRs run on unsorted PBMC used around 330 ng DNA, which was around 30,000 T cell genomes. Original handling: With immunoSEQ giving junction-only sequences and no quality scores, filtering differed. Libraries were prepared by immunoSEQ multiplex PCR; TCRdb keeps only in-frame clonotypes and omits some of them. The V and J calls and clone size were taken over from that table, and D and trimming were inferred from the DNA. This repertoire shows about 460,000 clones, over 60% found once; its top ten account for about 12%. The J segment lost 4 bases and the V segment lost 2 bases, leaving 1 base of the junction unmatched. CDR1 is GTSNPN, CDR2 SVGIG, per germline (reference sequence). This CDR3 contains 12 residues. As regards this clone: In the same sample, other DNA sequences code for this CDR3.

The source is a woman between 40 and 50 years old in good health. Some clones in this sample may be carry-over from other donors' samples. The sequencing sample was made of PBMCs. The genes are TRBV30 and TRBJ2-7; 8 bases agree with TRBD2. CDR3 sequence reads: CAWSSGSYEQYF. In nucleotides, the CDR3 is TGTGCCTGGAGTAGCGGGAGTTACGAGCAGTACTTC.